Shown below are 32 T cell receptor beta chains from a single sample sequenced in a study of CD8 T cells in ankylosing spondylitis. Via MiXCR, TCRdb re-called the 5' RACE reads, giving one row per CDR3 protein. This sample has under 250,000 distinct CDR3 sequences, with roughly 32% found just once. Sequenced material: blood, either unsorted or a sorted T cell fraction (not recorded which). The receptors were sampled from a male donor with ankylosing spondylitis or in good health (not recorded which).

This clonotype has a count of ten or more. This chain joins TRBV6-1 and TRBJ1-2; D ambiguous. Trimming cost V 6 bases and J 6 bases, with 14 bases left between them. The CDR3 is 13 amino acids. The germline gives CDR1 MNHNS, CDR2 SASEGT. CDR3 region: CASSPVGIHGYTF. CDR3 nucleotides: TGTGCCAGCAGCCCAGTGGGGATTCATGGCTACACCTTC.

V is TRBV7-9 and J is TRBJ2-5, with D uncertain. This CDR3 spans 16 amino acids. V lost 4 bases and J 2 bases, leaving 17 bases between the germline ends. Germline-derived CDR1 and CDR2 are SEHNR and FQNEAQ (reference sequence). CDR3 in amino acids: CASSSTQTLTQETQYF. In DNA, the CDR3 is TGTGCCAGCAGCTCGACCCAGACCCTCACTCAAGAGACCCAGTACTTC.

This rearrangement joins TRBV5-1 to TRBJ1-1; TRBD1 aligns across 9 bases. V lost 3 bases to trimming and J lost 4 bases; unmatched junction nucleotides: 4. Germline V gives CDR1 SGHRS, CDR2 YFSETQ. This CDR3 region has 14 residues. The CDR3 DNA is TGCGCCAGCAGCTCCGGGACAGGGCTCACTGAAGCTTTCTTT. It encodes CASSSGTGLTEAFF.

The chain joins TRBV28 to TRBJ2-5; 9 bases agree with TRBD1. The junction had 11 bases not matched to a gene; V was cut back by 8 bases and J by 4 bases. The V gene's germline CDR1 is MDHEN and CDR2 SYDVKM. This CDR3 contains 15 residues. CDR3 coding DNA: TGTGCCAGCGGACCCCCCGGGACAGGGACAGAGACCCAGTACTTC. Protein sequence: CASGPPGTGTETQYF. Based on the CDR3 plus reference TRBV28 and TRBJ2-5, the full variable domain is DVKVTQSSRYLVKRTGEKVFLECVQDMDHENMFWYRQDPGLGLRLIYFSYDVKMKEKGDIPEGYSVSREKKERFSLILESASTNQTSMYLCASGPPGTGTETQYFGPGTRLLVL.

This clonotype turned up a few times. The chain has TRBV5-6 and TRBJ1-2; D may be TRBD1 (6 bases). Germline CDR1 reads SGHDT; CDR2 reads YYEEEE. There are 14 residues in the CDR3. Trimming stripped 1 base from V and 7 bases from J, with 14 bases between. The chain's CDR3 is CASSLWPGAAGYTF. The CDR3 DNA follows: TGTGCCAGCAGCTTGTGGCCGGGGGCTGCTGGCTACACCTTC.

The table lists this clonotype with a few counts. The chain joins TRBV5-5 to TRBJ1-5, with D uncertain. Trimming left V 3 bases short and J 0 bases short, with 16 bases between. The CDR3 is 17 residues long. Germline V CDR1 and CDR2: SGHKS, YYEKEE (reference sequence). As DNA, the CDR3 is TGTGCCAGCAGCTCCCCAGGCGCGGCAAATAGCAATCAGCCCCAGCATTTT. As protein: CASSSPGAANSNQPQHF.

Only a few counts were recorded for this clonotype. The chain employs TRBV12-3 or TRBV12-4 and TRBJ2-7; D not certain. CDR3 length: 13 residues. The V gene lost 3 bases and the J gene lost 3 bases, with 9 bases spanning the gap. CDR3 amino acids: CASSFWNNYEQYF. Written as DNA, the CDR3 is TGTGCCAGCAGTTTCTGGAATAACTACGAGCAGTACTTC.

The chain uses TRBV5-5 and TRBJ2-3; D not resolved. The CDR3 loop spans 13 amino acids. Trimming cost V 3 bases and J 6 bases, with 11 bases left between them. Germline CDR1 and CDR2: SGHKS and YYEKEE (reference sequence). CDR3 sequence (DNA): TGTGCCAGCAGCTACCGGACGGAGGATACGCAGTATTTT. Its translation is CASSYRTEDTQYF.

The sample holds a few counts of this clonotype. V gene TRBV5-1 combines with J gene TRBJ2-7; TRBD1 agrees at 9 bases. This CDR3 has 12 residues. Germline lookup yields CDR1 SGHRS and CDR2 YFSETQ. V trimming: 5 bases; J trimming: 5 bases; junction bases outside the gene matches: 2. CDR3 sequence (DNA): TGCGCCAGCAGGTGGACAGGGGACGAGCAGTACTTC. Its translation is CASRWTGDEQYF.

This chain links TRBV20-1 with TRBJ1-1; 10 bases are a match to TRBD1. Germline trimming cut 4 bases from V and 9 bases from J; bases unmatched to any gene: 8. Germline-derived CDR1 and CDR2 are DFQATT and SNEGSKA (reference sequence). CDR3 length: 13 amino acids. CDR3 sequence (DNA): TGCAGTGCTAAAGTCCCGGGACAGGGGCAAGCTTTCTTT. This encodes CSAKVPGQGQAFF.

This clonotype was detected only a few times. The V gene is TRBV10-2, the J gene TRBJ2-1, with TRBD1 identical over 11 bases. This CDR3 region has 16 residues. Germline V CDR1 and CDR2: WSHSY, SAAADI. The J segment lost 4 bases and the V segment lost 3 bases, leaving 5 bases of the junction unmatched. The CDR3 here is CASSDWTGGPYNEQFF. The CDR3 region has the DNA TGCGCCAGCAGTGACTGGACAGGGGGCCCATACAATGAGCAGTTCTTC.

This clonotype was seen many times. The genes are TRBV6-5 and TRBJ1-6; possibly TRBD1 for D (5 bases). This CDR3 region has 13 residues. V was pared by 4 bases and J by 10 bases, with 11 bases between. Germline V gives CDR1 MNHEY, CDR2 SVGAGI. CDR3 DNA sequence: TGTGCCAGCAGTTCAGGGCCACCATCACCCCTCCACTTT. This translates into CASSSGPPSPLHF.

This clonotype was counted only a few times. This rearrangement joins TRBV7-2 to TRBJ1-1; 8 bases match TRBD1. CDR1 and CDR2 from the germline V gene are SGHTA and FQGNSA. The CDR3 covers 15 residues. Trimming took 2 bases from V and 3 from J; bases not matched to a gene: 5. DNA for the CDR3: TGTGCCAGCAGCTTACGTGGACAGGGCTACACTGAAGCTTTCTTT. Protein sequence: CASSLRGQGYTEAFF.

This sequence joins TRBV6-1 and TRBJ2-7; no firm D call. The V and J ends lost 6 bases and 2 bases respectively, with 14 bases between them. Per germline, CDR1 MNHNS and CDR2 SASEGT. This CDR3 spans 14 amino acids. In DNA form, the CDR3 reads TGTGCCAGCAGCTCGGATCGGCAGGCCTACGAGCAGTACTTC. Its translation: CASSSDRQAYEQYF.

The chain is built from TRBV10-3 and TRBJ1-5; the D is unclear. The germline CDR1 and CDR2 sequences are ENHRY and SYGVKD. V lost 11 bases and J lost 2, with 31 bases in between. CDR3 size: 19 residues. CDR3 nucleotide sequence: TGTGCCTCCTCCCCAACTAGGTACGGCCTTTTGGTTGGCAATCAGCCCCAGCATTTT. It encodes CASSPTRYGLLVGNQPQHF.

This chain connects TRBV15 to TRBJ2-4; the D is unclear. Germline V CDR1 and CDR2: LNHNV, YYDKDF (reference sequence). The CDR3 consists of 15 residues. Trimming shortened V by 6 bases and J by 3 bases, and 15 bases separated the two germline ends. CDR3 protein: CATRDQTLGKNIQYF. In DNA form, the CDR3 reads TGTGCCACCAGGGACCAGACGCTGGGCAAAAACATTCAGTACTTC.

The V and J genes are TRBV18 and TRBJ1-1; D is unresolved. Trimming removed 1 base from V and 6 bases from J, with 12 bases in between. The CDR3 runs 14 residues. Germline V lookup: CDR1 KGHSH, CDR2 LQKENI. CDR3 loop: CASSPQGSGAEAFF. CDR3 in DNA: TGTGCCAGCTCACCACAGGGTTCCGGGGCTGAAGCTTTCTTT.

The chain links TRBV12-3 or TRBV12-4 to TRBJ2-5; TRBD1 agrees at 7 bases. J lost 5 bases, V lost 5 bases, and 5 bases had no gene match. The CDR3 extends over 13 amino acids. The CDR3 DNA follows: TGTGCCAGCAGTGCCACAGGGGCGGAGACCCAGTACTTC. Amino acids: CASSATGAETQYF.

The chain carries TRBV6-5 and TRBJ1-5; TRBD1 might be the D (6 bases). The CDR3 length is 15 residues. Trimming left V 2 bases short and J 4 bases short, with 12 bases between. CDR1 is MNHEY, CDR2 SVGAGI, per germline. This CDR3 reads CASSYRGGFNQPQHF. In DNA form, the CDR3 reads TGTGCCAGCAGTTACCGAGGGGGATTTAATCAGCCCCAGCATTTT.

This clonotype was found a few times. V is TRBV29-1 and J is TRBJ1-1; D not certain. CDR1 and CDR2 from the germline V gene are SQVTM and ANQGSEA. V shed 8 bases and J shed 2 bases, with 9 bases lying between them. This CDR3 has 11 residues. CDR3 amino acids: CSLRVNTEAFF. The CDR3 DNA reads as TGCAGCTTACGGGTTAACACTGAAGCTTTCTTT.

The rearrangement links TRBV20-1 to TRBJ1-2; D gene uncertain. V dropped 3 bases and J dropped 5 bases, with 13 bases sitting between them. From germline, CDR1 is DFQATT and CDR2 SNEGSKA (reference sequence). The CDR3 has 13 amino acids. The CDR3 sequence: CSASDQASYGYTF. The CDR3 DNA reads TGCAGTGCTAGCGATCAGGCGTCATATGGCTACACCTTC.

The V and J genes are TRBV20-1 and TRBJ2-1; TRBD1 agrees at 10 bases. V was clipped by 0 bases and J by 0 bases; unmatched bases: 11. This CDR3 spans 19 amino acids. The germline CDR1 and CDR2 sequences are DFQATT and SNEGSKA (reference sequence). The DNA of the CDR3 is TGCAGTGCTAGAGAGACAGGGGGCGGAATCATCCGCTCCTACAATGAGCAGTTCTTC. Protein product: CSARETGGGIIRSYNEQFF.

The chain employs TRBV6-1 and TRBJ2-1; D uncertain. The V end lost 7 bases, the J end lost 8 bases, and 21 bases lay between the germline ends. Germline CDR1 reads MNHNS; CDR2 reads SASEGT. This CDR3 comprises 15 residues. CDR3 in amino acids: CASTINSDPRYEQFF. CDR3 DNA: TGTGCCAGCACCATTAACAGTGACCCGCGGTATGAGCAGTTCTTC.

This chain uses TRBV6-5 with TRBJ2-7, with D uncertain. Germline V gene sequence: CDR1 MNHEY, CDR2 SVGAGI. The V gene lost 6 bases and the J gene lost 0 bases, with 6 bases spanning the gap. The CDR3 is 12 amino acids. This CDR3 is CASRAGSYEQYF. The CDR3 nucleotides read TGTGCCAGCAGGGCCGGCTCCTACGAGCAGTACTTC.

The rearrangement links TRBV24-1 to TRBJ2-5; TRBD1 agrees at 10 bases. V lost 2 bases and J lost 4; bases outside the gene matches: 6. Germline-derived CDR1 and CDR2 are KGHDR and SFDVKD. The CDR3 is 16 amino acids. The CDR3 loop reads CATSDWGTGVGETQYF. In nucleotides, the CDR3 is TGTGCCACCAGTGATTGGGGGACAGGGGTTGGAGAGACCCAGTACTTC.

This chain links TRBV5-1 with TRBJ2-3, with a possible D match to TRBD2 (6 bases). Trimming took off 4 bases at V and 0 bases at J, with 12 bases between the two ends. The germline gives CDR1 SGHRS, CDR2 YFSETQ. The CDR3 runs 15 residues. The CDR3 coding sequence is TGCGCCAGCAGCCCGGAGGGGACTAGCACAGATACGCAGTATTTT. Its protein is CASSPEGTSTDTQYF.

The V call is TRBV7-9, the J call TRBJ2-2; 9 bases align to TRBD1. This CDR3 is built from 15 residues. Germline V gene sequence: CDR1 SEHNR, CDR2 FQNEAQ (reference sequence). After removal of 6 bases from V and 4 bases from J, the junction contained 6 bases not matched to a gene. Here the CDR3 DNA reads TGTGCCAGCAGATGGGGACAGGGCGTCACCGGGGAGCTGTTTTTT. Translating it yields CASRWGQGVTGELFF.

This clonotype was seen once. This chain connects TRBV12-3 or TRBV12-4 to TRBJ1-5; the match to TRBD1 covers 9 bases. The CDR3 contains 14 residues. V was clipped by 7 bases and J by 4 bases; unmatched bases: 5. CDR3 in DNA: TGTGCCAGCACCCTCGGACAGGGGAATCAGCCCCAGCATTTT. Its protein is CASTLGQGNQPQHF.

This sequence joins TRBV27 and TRBJ1-2; D perhaps matches TRBD1 (6 bases). With 6 bases removed from V and 3 bases from J, the gap between germline ends came to 11 bases. Germline V gene data show CDR1 as MNHEY and CDR2 as SMNVEV (reference sequence). The CDR3 spans 13 residues. The CDR3 here is CASRTQGDYGYTF. The CDR3 DNA sequence: TGTGCCAGCAGAACACAGGGTGACTATGGCTACACCTTC.

The chain joins TRBV7-2 to TRBJ1-1, with TRBD1 as a possible D gene (5 bases). Between the trimmed V and J ends, which lost 0 bases and 5 bases, there was a span of 28 bases. This CDR3 comprises 20 residues. Germline V gene sequence: CDR1 SGHTA, CDR2 FQGNSA. CDR3 sequence: CASSLAQTPRGGEARTEAFF. The CDR3 DNA reads TGTGCCAGCAGCTTAGCACAGACGCCGCGGGGCGGAGAGGCTAGGACTGAAGCTTTCTTT.

The genes are TRBV10-3 and TRBJ2-5, with no clear D. The CDR3 is made up of 13 amino acids. V was clipped by 2 bases and J by 3 bases, with 7 bases between them. Germline V gene sequence: CDR1 ENHRY, CDR2 SYGVKD. The CDR3 sequence: CAISENSEETQYF. In DNA, the CDR3 is TGTGCCATCAGTGAGAACTCCGAAGAGACCCAGTACTTC.

This chain uses TRBV9 with TRBJ2-1, with TRBD2 identical over 9 bases. Germline CDR1 is SGDLS and CDR2 is YYNGEE. This CDR3 contains 16 residues. The V gene end was trimmed by 4 bases and the J gene end by 7 bases; junction bases not matched to a gene: 12. The CDR3 sequence is CASSPYGASGENEQFF. The CDR3 DNA follows: TGTGCCAGCAGCCCATATGGGGCTAGCGGGGAGAATGAGCAGTTCTTC. Full variable domain (rest looked up from reference TRBV9 and TRBJ2-1): DSGVTQTPKHLITATGQRVTLRCSPRSGDLSVYWYQQSLDQGLQFLIQYYNGEERAKGNILERFSAQQFPDLHSELNLSSLELGDSALYFCASSPYGASGENEQFFGPGTRLTVL.